This T cell receptor (beta chain) came from a study of a mutant IDH1 vaccine in newly diagnosed glioma. Overall study: Vaccination started 4-6 weeks after radiotherapy alone, or with temozolomide cycles. Radiotherapy, temozolomide, or both had been given previously, and both were given to most.

Measured with immunoSEQ multiplex PCR; TCRdb has only the in-frame clones, and not every one. Of about 32,000 clones detected, around three quarters appear once; the ten largest clones hold about 9.3%. On this clone itself: No antigen is known for it.

After removal of 5 bases from V and 4 bases from J, the junction contained 5 bases not matched to a gene. This CDR3 spans 14 amino acids. Germline CDR1 is ENHRY and CDR2 is SYGVKD. Time point defined: week 35, safety follow-up. Vaccine doses each comprised 300 ug of mutant IDH1 20-mer peptide, with topical imiquimod. Donors harbored newly found WHO grade 3 or 4 IDH1-mutant, ATRX-lost astrocytomas. Sample: PBMCs, taken from a glioma patient whose treatment included an IDH1 peptide vaccine. The chain joins TRBV10-3 to TRBJ2-7, with TRBD1 matching over 10 bases. The clonotype was recovered from a woman in her twenties or thirties with glioma. Some clones in this sample may be carry-over from other donors' samples. CDR3 in amino acids: CAISPGQGTYEQYF. For the CDR3, the DNA is TGTGCCATCAGTCCGGGACAGGGGACGTACGAGCAGTACTTC.